This TCR beta chain was recorded in a study of T-cell reconstitution after alpha-beta-depleted transplantation in children. This CDR3 is built from 17 residues. Germline V gene data show CDR1 as KGHSH and CDR2 as LQKENI. V gave up 1 base and J gave up 1 base; unmatched junction bases: 5. It was with unique molecular identifiers that the TCRbeta library was prepared. Each CDR3 protein gets one entry after TCRdb re-called the PCR reads with MiXCR. The sample records some 300,000 distinct CDR3 sequences, about a tenth being singletons. The clonotype was recovered from a human donor who donated a stem cell graft to a child with acute lymphoblastic leukemia. The material was PBMCs from the stem cell graft donor, obtained from the stem cell graft. V and J are TRBV18 and TRBJ2-7; 12 nucleotides agree with TRBD2. CDR3 residues: CASSPRLAGGKSYEQYF. CDR3 coding DNA: TGTGCCAGCTCACCACGGCTAGCGGGAGGGAAATCCTACGAGCAGTACTTC. Looking up the rest from reference TRBV18 and TRBJ2-7 gives the full variable domain: NAGVMQNPRHLVRRRGQEARLRCSPMKGHSHVYWYRQLPEEGLKFMVYLQKENIIDESGMPKERFSAEFPKEGPSILRIQQVVRGDSAAYFCASSPRLAGGKSYEQYFGPGTRLTVT.